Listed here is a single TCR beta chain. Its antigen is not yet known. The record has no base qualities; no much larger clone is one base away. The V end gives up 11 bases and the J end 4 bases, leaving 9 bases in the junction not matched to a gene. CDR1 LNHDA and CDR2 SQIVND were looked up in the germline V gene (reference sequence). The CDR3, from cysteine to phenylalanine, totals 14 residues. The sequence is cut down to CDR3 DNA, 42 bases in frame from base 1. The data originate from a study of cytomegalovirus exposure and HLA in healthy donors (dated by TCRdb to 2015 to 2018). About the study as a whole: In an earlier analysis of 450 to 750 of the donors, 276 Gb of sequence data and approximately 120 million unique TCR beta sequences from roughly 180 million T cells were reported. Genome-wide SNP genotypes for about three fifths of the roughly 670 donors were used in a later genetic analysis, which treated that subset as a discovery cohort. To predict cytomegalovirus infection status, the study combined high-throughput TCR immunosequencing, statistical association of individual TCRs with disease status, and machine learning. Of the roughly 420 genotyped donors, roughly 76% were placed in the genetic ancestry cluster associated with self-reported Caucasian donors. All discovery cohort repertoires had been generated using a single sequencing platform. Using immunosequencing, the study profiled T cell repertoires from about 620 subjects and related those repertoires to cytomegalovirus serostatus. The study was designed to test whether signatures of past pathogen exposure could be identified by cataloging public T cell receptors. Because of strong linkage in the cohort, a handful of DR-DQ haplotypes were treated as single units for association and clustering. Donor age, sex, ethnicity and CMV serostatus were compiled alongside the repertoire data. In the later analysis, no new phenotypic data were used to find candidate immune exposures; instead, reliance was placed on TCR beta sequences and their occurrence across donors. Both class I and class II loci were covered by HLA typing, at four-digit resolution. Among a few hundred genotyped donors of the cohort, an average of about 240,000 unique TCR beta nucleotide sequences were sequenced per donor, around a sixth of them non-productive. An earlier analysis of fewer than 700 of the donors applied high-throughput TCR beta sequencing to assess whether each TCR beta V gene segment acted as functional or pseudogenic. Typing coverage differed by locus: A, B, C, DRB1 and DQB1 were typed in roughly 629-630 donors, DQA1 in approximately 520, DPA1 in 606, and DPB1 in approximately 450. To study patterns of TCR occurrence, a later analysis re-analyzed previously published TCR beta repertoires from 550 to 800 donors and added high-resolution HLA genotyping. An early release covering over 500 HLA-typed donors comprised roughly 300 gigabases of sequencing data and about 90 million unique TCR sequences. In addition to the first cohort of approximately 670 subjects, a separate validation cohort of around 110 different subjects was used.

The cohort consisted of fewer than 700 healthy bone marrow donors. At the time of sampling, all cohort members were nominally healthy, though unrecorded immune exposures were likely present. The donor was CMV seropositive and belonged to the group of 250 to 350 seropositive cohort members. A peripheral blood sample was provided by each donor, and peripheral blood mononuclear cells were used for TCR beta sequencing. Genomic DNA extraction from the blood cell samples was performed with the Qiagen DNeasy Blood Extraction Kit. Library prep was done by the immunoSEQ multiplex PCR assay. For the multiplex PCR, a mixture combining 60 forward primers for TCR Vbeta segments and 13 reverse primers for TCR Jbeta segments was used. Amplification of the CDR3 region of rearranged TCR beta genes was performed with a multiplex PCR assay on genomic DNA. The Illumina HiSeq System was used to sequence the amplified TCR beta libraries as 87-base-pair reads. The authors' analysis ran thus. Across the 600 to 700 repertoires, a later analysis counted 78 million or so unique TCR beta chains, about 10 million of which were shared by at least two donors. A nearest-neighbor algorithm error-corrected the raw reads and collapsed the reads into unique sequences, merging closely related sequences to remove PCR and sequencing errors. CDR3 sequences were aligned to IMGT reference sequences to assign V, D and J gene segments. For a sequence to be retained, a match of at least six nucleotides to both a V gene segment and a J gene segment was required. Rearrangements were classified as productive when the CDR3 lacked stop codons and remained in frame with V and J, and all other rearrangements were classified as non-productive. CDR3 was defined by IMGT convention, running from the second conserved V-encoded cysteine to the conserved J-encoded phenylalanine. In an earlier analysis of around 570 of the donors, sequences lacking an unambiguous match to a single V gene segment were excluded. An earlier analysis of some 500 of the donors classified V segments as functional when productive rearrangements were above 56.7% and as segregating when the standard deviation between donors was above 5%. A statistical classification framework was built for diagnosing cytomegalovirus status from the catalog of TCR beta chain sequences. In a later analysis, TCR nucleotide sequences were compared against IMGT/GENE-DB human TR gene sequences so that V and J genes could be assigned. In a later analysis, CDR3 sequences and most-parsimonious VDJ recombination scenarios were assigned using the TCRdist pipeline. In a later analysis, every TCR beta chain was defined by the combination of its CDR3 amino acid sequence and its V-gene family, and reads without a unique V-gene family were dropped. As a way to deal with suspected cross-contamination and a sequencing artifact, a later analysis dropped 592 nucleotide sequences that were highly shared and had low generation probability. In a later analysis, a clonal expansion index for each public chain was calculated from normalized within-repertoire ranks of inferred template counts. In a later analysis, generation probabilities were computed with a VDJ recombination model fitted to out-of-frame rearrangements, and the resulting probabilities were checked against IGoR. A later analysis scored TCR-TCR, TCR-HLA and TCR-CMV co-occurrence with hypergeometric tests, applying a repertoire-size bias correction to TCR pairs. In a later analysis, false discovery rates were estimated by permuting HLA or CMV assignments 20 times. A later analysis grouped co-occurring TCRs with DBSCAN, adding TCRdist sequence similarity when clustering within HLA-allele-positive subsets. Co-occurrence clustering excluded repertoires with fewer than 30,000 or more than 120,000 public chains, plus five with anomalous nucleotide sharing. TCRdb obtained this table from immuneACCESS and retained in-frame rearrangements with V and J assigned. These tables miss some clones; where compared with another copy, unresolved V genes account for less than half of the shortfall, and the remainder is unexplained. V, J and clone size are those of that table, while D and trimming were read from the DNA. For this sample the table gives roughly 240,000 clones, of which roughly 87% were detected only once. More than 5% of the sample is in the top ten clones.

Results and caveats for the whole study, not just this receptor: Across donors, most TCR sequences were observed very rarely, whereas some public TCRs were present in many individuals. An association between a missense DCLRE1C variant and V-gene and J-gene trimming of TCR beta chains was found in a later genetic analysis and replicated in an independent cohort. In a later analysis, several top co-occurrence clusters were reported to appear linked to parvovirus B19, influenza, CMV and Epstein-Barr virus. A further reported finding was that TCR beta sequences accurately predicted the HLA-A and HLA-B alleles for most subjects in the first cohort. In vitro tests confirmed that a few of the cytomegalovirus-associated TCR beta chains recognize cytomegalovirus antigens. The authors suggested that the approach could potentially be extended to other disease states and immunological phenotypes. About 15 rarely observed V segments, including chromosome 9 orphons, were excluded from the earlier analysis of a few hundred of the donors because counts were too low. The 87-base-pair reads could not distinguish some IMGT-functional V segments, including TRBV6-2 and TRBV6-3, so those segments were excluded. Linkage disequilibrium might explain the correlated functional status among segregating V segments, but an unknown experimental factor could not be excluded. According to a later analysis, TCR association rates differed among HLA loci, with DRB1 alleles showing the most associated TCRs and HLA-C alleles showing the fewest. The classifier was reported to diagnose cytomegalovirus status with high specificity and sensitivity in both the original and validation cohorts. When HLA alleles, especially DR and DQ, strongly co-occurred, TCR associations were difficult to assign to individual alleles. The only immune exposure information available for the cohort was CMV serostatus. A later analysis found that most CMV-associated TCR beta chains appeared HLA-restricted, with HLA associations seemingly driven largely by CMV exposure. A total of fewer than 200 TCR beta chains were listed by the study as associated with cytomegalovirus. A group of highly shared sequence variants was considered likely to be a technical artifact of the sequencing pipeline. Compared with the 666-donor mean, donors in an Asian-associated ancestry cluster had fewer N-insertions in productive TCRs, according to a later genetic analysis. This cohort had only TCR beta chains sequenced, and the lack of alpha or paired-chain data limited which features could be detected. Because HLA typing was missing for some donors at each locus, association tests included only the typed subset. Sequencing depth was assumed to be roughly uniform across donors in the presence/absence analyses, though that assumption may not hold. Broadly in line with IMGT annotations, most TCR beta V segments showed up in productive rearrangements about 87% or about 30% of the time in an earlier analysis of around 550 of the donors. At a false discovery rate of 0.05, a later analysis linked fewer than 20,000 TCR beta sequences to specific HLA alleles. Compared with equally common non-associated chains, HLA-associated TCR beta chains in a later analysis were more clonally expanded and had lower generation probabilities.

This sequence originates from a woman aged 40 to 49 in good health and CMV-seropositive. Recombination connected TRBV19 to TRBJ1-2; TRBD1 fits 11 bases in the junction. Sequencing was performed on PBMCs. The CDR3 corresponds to CASIRTGGTYGYTF. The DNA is TGTGCCTCTATTCGGACAGGGGGCACCTATGGCTACACCTTC.